The sequence of this T cell receptor (beta chain) was determined in a study of metastatic and nonmetastatic thyroid tumors. Study-level background: Repertoire data that came from the blood and tumor or nodule tissue of malignant and benign thyroid patients were compared.

Findings and limits, study-wide: Malignant tumors reportedly showed significantly higher TCR beta diversity than benign nodules in both blood and tumor.

In the source study's methods: Researchers built a distant-metastasis classifier for papillary thyroid cancer that drew on CDR3 differences across clinicopathological groups. TCRdb re-called clones from the PCR reads using MiXCR. The authors' filters were not applied to this entry. The data hold about 19,000 clones, with 37% observed a single time. Not a single patient had been given any form of treatment at any point before undergoing thyroid surgery. This clone came up a few times. As yet, its antigen is unknown. Germline V gives CDR1 MDHEN, CDR2 SYDVKM. V shed 5 bases, J shed 4 bases, and the junction held 10 bases outside the gene matches. This CDR3 has 15 amino acids.

This chain uses TRBV28 with TRBJ2-7; TRBD2 agrees at 8 bases. Sequencing input: tumor tissue. The clonotype originates from a female donor with papillary thyroid cancer or a benign thyroid nodule (not recorded which). Some clones in this sample may be carry-over from other donors' samples. The CDR3, as DNA: TGTGCCAGCAGTCCTCTAGCGGGCCGTTTATACGAGCAGTACTTC. It is translated as CASSPLAGRLYEQYF.